This TCR beta chain was observed in a study of T cells in localized non-small cell lung cancer. The CDR3 has 16 residues. CDR1 is WSHSY and CDR2 is SAAADI in the germline V gene. Clones were read by immunoSEQ multiplex PCR, and TCRdb kept only the in-frame ones, dropping some. The sample holds roughly 24,000 clones, 80% to 95% seen once. This chain connects TRBV10-2 to TRBJ2-5; the D gene could be TRBD1 or TRBD2 (5 bases each). The DNA matches TRBJ2-7 better at its end, which makes the J call doubtful. The sequenced sample was peripheral blood, obtained before any cancer treatment. The sequence was collected from a female donor of 60 years or more with stage II squamous cell lung carcinoma. Here the CDR3 reads CASSEIPGPDSYEQYF. As DNA, the CDR3 is TGCGCCAGCAGTGAGATCCCGGGACCCGACTCCTACGAGCAGTACTTC.